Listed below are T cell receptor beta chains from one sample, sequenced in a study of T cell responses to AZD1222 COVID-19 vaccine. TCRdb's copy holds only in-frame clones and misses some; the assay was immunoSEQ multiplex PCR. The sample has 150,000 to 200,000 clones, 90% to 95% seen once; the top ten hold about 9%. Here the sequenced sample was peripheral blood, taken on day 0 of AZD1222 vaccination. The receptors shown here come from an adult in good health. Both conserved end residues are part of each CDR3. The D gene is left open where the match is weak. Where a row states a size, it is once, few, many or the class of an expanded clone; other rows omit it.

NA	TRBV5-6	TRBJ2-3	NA	TGTGCCAGCAGGAGAGGGGGGGCAACAGATACGCAGTATTTT	CASRRGGATDTQYF
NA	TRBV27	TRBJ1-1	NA	TGTGCCAGCAGTGCATCAGGGCCGAGGAGGACTGAAGCTTTCTTT	CASSASGPRRTEAFF
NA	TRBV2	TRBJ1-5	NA	TGTGCCAGCATGAAACAGTATAGCAATCAGCCCCAGCATTTT	CASMKQYSNQPQHF
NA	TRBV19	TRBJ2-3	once	TGTGCCAGTAGTATGGGGTGGGCCACGACAGATACGCAGTATTTT	CASSMGWATTDTQYF
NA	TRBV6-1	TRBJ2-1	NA	TGTGCCAGCAGTGAATGGCGAGGGGGAGTTCAGTTCTTC	CASSEWRGGVQFF
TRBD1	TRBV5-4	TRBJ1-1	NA	TGTGCCAGCAGAAACCGGGACAGGCCTCCGGGGACTGAAGCTTTCTTT	CASRNRDRPPGTEAFF
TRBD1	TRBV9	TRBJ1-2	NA	TGTGCCAGCAGCTCCTCGACAGGGAATTATGGCTACACCTTC	CASSSSTGNYGYTF
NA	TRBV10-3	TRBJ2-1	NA	TGTGCCACCCTGACGAGCTCCTACAATGAGCAGTTCTTC	CATLTSSYNEQFF
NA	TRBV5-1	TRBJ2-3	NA	TGCGCCAGCAGCCCCGTGGCCCACCCCCTGGATACGCAGTATTTT	CASSPVAHPLDTQYF
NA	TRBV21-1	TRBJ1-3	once	TGTGCCAGCAGCTTATCCTTCAGGGACACTGGAAACACCATATATTTT	CASSLSFRDTGNTIYF
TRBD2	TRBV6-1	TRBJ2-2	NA	TGTGCCAGCAGTGGAGCTACTAGCGGGGCAAACACCGGGGAGCTGTTTTTT	CASSGATSGANTGELFF
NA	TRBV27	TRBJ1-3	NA	TGTGCCAGCAGTTTATCGCCAGGGCCTGGAAACACCATATATTTT	CASSLSPGPGNTIYF
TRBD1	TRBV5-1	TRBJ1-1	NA	TGCGCCAGCAGCTTGGGGTTGTGGGACAGGGGTCCGAACACTGAAGCTTTCTTT	CASSLGLWDRGPNTEAFF
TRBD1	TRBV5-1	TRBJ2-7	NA	TGCGCCAGCAGCCCGCCCCGGGACAGAGGCGAGCAGTACTTC	CASSPPRDRGEQYF
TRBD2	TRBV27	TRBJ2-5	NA	TGTGCCAGCGGTACCTTAGCGGGAGGCTCCCGGGCCCAGTACTTC	CASGTLAGGSRAQYF
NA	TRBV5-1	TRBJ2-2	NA	TGCGCCAGCAGCTTGGTGACTGGGGCCGACACCGGGGAGCTGTTTTTT	CASSLVTGADTGELFF
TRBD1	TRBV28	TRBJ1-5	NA	TGTGCCAGCAGTGGGGGACAGGGGACGTATCAGCCCCAGCATTTT	CASSGGQGTYQPQHF
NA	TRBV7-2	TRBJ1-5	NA	TGTGCCAGCACCTTAGGATCAGGGTATAGCAATCAGCCCCAGCATTTT	CASTLGSGYSNQPQHF
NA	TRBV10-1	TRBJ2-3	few	TGCGCCAGCAGTGAGTCCCGAGGGGCAGATACGCAGTATTTT	CASSESRGADTQYF
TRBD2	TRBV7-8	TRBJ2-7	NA	TGTGCCAGCAGCTTCTCCTCCGGGGGGATGGAGCAGTACTTC	CASSFSSGGMEQYF
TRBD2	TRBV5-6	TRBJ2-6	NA	TGTGCCAGCAGCTTCCGGCAAGCGGGAGCTGGGGCCAACGTCCTGACTTTC	CASSFRQAGAGANVLTF
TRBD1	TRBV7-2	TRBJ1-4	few	TGTGCCAGCAGCGCCGGGACAGCGCGCCTGAATGAAAAACTGTTTTTT	CASSAGTARLNEKLFF
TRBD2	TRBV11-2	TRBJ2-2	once	TGTGCCAGCAGCCGTACCCGACTAGCGGGAGAGACCGGGGAGCTGTTTTTT	CASSRTRLAGETGELFF
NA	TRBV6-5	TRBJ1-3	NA	TGTGCCAGCAGTTACAGGACTCCTGGAAACACCATATATTTT	CASSYRTPGNTIYF
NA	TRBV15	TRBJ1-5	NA	TGTGCCACCAGCAGAGGTGGACCCAATCAGCCCCAGCATTTT	CATSRGGPNQPQHF
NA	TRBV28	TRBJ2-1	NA	TGTGCCAGCAGTTTGCCGCGGCCCAATGAGCAGTTCTTC	CASSLPRPNEQFF
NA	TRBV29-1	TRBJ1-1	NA	TGCAGCGTCTGGAACACTGAAGCTTTCTTT	CSVWNTEAFF
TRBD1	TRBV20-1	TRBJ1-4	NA	TGCAGTGCTAGTCACGACAGGGAAAATGAAAAACTGTTTTTT	CSASHDRENEKLFF
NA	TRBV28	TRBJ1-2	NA	TGTGCCAGCAGTTTACGGCAGTCCTATGGCTACACCTTC	CASSLRQSYGYTF
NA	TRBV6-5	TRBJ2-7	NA	TGTGCCAGCAGATTAGGCCCCTTCGGTTCCTACGAGCAGTACTTC	CASRLGPFGSYEQYF
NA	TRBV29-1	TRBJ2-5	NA	TGCAGCGTTGGGGGGGCAAACAGGGAGACCCAGTACTTC	CSVGGANRETQYF
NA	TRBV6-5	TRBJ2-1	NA	TGTGCCAGCAGTTACTCGAACAGGGGGGGACGCAATGAGCAGTTCTTC	CASSYSNRGGRNEQFF
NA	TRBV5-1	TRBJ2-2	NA	TGCGCCAGCCGAGATAACAGGAACACCGGGGAGCTGTTTTTT	CASRDNRNTGELFF
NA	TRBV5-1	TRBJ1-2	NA	TGCGCCAGCAGCGGGACGGGCTCCTATGGCTACACCTTC	CASSGTGSYGYTF
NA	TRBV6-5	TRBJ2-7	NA	TGTGCCAGCGGGAGGAGGGGCGACGAGCAGTACTTC	CASGRRGDEQYF
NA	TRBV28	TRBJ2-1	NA	TGTGCCACCGCCAGGGACCAACTCTACAATGAGCAGTTCTTC	CATARDQLYNEQFF
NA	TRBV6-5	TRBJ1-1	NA	TGTGCCAGCAGTTTCTTCATGAACACTGAAGCTTTCTTT	CASSFFMNTEAFF
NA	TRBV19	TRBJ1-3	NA	TGTGCCAGTAGTATGCGGGCGGGAAACACCATATATTTT	CASSMRAGNTIYF
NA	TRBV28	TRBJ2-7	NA	TGTGCCAGCAGTTTTCCAGAAAACGAGCAGTACTTC	CASSFPENEQYF
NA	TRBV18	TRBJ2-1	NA	TGTGCCAGCTCACTCAAGAGGAGCTCCTACAATGAGCAGTTCTTC	CASSLKRSSYNEQFF
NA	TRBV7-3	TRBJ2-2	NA	TGTGCCAGCAGCTTAGGGGGTGGCACCGGGGAGCTGTTTTTT	CASSLGGGTGELFF